This TCR beta chain was sequenced during a study of blood T cell repertoires in COVID-19. How the authors handled the data: The authors estimated nucleated cell counts from reference gene primer amplification. TCRdb keeps only in-frame clones here, not all; method: immunoSEQ multiplex PCR. The V and J calls and clone size are taken from that table; D and trimming were inferred from the DNA. There are a few hundred thousand clones in the sample; around 91% occur only once, and under 3% lies in the top ten. Trimming took 6 bases from V and 3 from J; bases not matched to a gene: 5. Germline V gene lookup returns CDR1 MNHEY and CDR2 SVGAGI. The CDR3 consists of 14 residues. Participant ages covered roughly 18 to 89 years across approximately 25 US areas.

The specimen sequenced was PBMCs or T cells enriched from blood (not recorded which). The V and J genes are TRBV6-5 and TRBJ1-1, with 9 bases lining up with TRBD1. This receptor was obtained from a woman aged 18-35 years who had recovered from COVID-19. CDR3 bases: TGTGCCAGCAGGTCTACAGGGGGCCACACTGAAGCTTTCTTT. This encodes CASRSTGGHTEAFF.